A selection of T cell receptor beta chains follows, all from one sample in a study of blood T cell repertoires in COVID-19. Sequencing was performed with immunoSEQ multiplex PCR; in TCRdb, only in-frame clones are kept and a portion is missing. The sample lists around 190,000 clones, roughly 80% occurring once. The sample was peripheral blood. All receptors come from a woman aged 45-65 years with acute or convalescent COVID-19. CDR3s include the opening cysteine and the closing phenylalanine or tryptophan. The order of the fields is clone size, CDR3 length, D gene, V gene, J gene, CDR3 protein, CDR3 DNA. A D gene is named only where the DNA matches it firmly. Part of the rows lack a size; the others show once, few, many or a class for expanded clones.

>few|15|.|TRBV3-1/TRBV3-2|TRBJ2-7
CASSQAAGKTYEQYF
TGTGCCAGCAGCCAAGCGGCAGGGAAGACCTACGAGCAGTACTTC
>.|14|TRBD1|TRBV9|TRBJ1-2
CASSGDRGRGGYTF
TGTGCCAGCAGCGGGGACAGGGGACGTGGTGGCTACACCTTC
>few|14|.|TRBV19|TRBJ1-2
CASQEGLANYGYTF
TGTGCCAGCCAAGAGGGCTTAGCTAACTATGGCTACACCTTC
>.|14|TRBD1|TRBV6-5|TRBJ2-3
CASTDRGRTDTQYF
TGTGCCAGCACGGACAGGGGACGTACAGATACGCAGTATTTT
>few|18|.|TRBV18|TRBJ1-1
CASSPEIRGLRRDTEAFF
TGTGCCAGCTCACCAGAAATCAGGGGCCTCAGGCGTGACACTGAAGCTTTCTTT
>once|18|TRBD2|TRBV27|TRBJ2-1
CASSLGARGIAGGREQFF
TGTGCCAGCAGTTTAGGGGCTCGAGGGATAGCGGGAGGGCGAGAGCAGTTCTTC
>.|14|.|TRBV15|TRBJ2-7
CATSRALSSYEQYF
TGTGCCACCAGCAGAGCCTTGAGCTCCTACGAGCAGTACTTC
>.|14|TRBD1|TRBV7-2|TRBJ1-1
CASSPGTVNTEAFF
TGTGCCAGCAGCCCAGGGACAGTGAACACTGAAGCTTTCTTT
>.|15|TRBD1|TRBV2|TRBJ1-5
CASSLRTGLTQPQHF
TGTGCCAGCAGCCTTAGGACAGGGTTAACCCAGCCCCAGCATTTT
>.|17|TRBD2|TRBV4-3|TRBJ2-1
CASSQEMAGAWYNEQFF
TGCGCCAGCAGCCAAGAAATGGCGGGAGCTTGGTACAATGAGCAGTTCTTC
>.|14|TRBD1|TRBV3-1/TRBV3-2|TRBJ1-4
CASSHDRGFEKLFF
TGTGCCAGCAGCCACGACAGGGGGTTTGAAAAACTGTTTTTT
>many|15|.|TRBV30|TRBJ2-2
CAWSVGPGGTGELFF
TGTGCCTGGAGTGTAGGGCCAGGAGGGACCGGGGAGCTGTTTTTT
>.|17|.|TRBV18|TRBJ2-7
CASSPSLRTPGSYEQYF
TGTGCCAGCTCACCGAGTTTACGGACCCCGGGGTCCTACGAGCAGTACTTC
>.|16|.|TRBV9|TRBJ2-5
CASSVGVGAAQETQYF
TGTGCCAGCAGCGTAGGAGTAGGGGCGGCCCAAGAGACCCAGTACTTC
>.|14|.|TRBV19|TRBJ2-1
CASSMTRAYNEQFF
TGTGCCAGTAGTATGACCAGGGCGTACAATGAGCAGTTCTTC
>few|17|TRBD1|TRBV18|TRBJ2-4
CASSPIGQGAAKNIQYF
TGTGCCAGCTCACCAATTGGACAGGGGGCGGCCAAAAACATTCAGTACTTC
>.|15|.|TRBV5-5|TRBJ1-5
CASRSDSLVNQPQHF
TGTGCCAGCAGATCGGACAGTCTAGTTAATCAGCCCCAGCATTTT
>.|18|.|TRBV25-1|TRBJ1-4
CASSEFRRGASTNEKLFF
TGTGCCAGCAGTGAATTTAGGCGCGGGGCCTCAACTAATGAAAAACTGTTTTTT
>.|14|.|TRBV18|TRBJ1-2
CASSPPMDYYGYTF
TGTGCCAGCTCACCACCCATGGACTACTATGGCTACACCTTC
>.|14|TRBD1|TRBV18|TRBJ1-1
CASSPVTGITEAFF
TGTGCCAGCTCACCAGTGACAGGGATCACTGAAGCTTTCTTT
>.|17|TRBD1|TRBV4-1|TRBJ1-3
CASSLVDRANSGNTIYF
TGCGCCAGCAGCCTGGTGGACAGGGCTAATAGCGGAAACACCATATATTTT
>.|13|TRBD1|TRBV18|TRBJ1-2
CASSSGQIYGYTF
TGTGCCAGCTCATCGGGACAGATCTATGGCTACACCTTC
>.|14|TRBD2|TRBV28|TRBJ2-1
CASRNSGSPNEQFF
TGTGCCAGCAGAAACAGCGGGAGCCCCAATGAGCAGTTCTTC
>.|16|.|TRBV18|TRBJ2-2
CASSPTGTRDTGELFF
TGTGCCAGCTCACCAACGGGAACTCGAGACACCGGGGAGCTGTTTTTT
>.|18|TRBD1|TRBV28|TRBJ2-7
CASTSGTGFTLSSYEQYF
TGTGCCAGCACCTCCGGGACAGGTTTTACCTTGAGCTCCTACGAGCAGTACTTC
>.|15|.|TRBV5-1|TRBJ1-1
CASSLEATSNTEAFF
TGCGCCAGCAGCTTGGAGGCGACATCGAACACTGAAGCTTTCTTT
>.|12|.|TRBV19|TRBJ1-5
CASKAGNQPQHF
TGTGCCAGTAAGGCAGGGAATCAGCCCCAGCATTTT
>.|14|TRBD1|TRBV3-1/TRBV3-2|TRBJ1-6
CASSTTGGKSPLHF
TGTGCCAGCAGTACTACAGGGGGAAAGTCACCCCTCCACTTT
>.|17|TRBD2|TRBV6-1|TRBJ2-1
CASSANPGLSSMNEQFF
TGTGCCAGCAGTGCGAACCCGGGACTATCGAGTATGAATGAGCAGTTCTTC
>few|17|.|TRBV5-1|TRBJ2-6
CASSSDPTGPGANVLTF
TGCGCCAGCAGCTCGGACCCGACAGGCCCTGGGGCCAACGTCCTGACTTTC